This TCR beta chain was documented in a study of T-cell memory formation after mild COVID-19 (dated by TCRdb to about 2021). For context, the study as a whole: Most TCR sequence clusters were specific to one of the two donors. The cohort comprised two young, previously healthy adult volunteers, one female and one male. In a couple of donors, T-cell clones that expanded and contracted after mild COVID-19 were followed by sequencing TCRalpha and TCRbeta repertoires longitudinally.

The sequencer listed for this sample is Illumina NovaSeq 6000. TCRalpha and TCRbeta cDNA libraries were constructed by 5'RACE with constant-segment primers, with sample barcodes and unique molecular identifiers being introduced. RNA was extracted from every sample with Trizol reagent. The libraries were amplified in two PCR steps, and the second step added a second sample barcode and Illumina TruSeq adapters. The libraries were sequenced on an Illumina NovaSeq using 2 x 150 bp paired-end reads. Turning to the authors' computational methods: With migec v1.2.7, reads were demultiplexed and then collapsed into UMI-guided consensus sequences. Using mixcr v2.1.11, UMI consensuses were aligned to TRA and TRB V and J templates and then assembled into clonotypes. Expanded or contracted clonotypes were those called significant by both edgeR and NoisET, with noise models trained on biological replicates. For edgeR calls, a false discovery rate-adjusted p below 0.01 and a log2 fold-change threshold of 1 were applied. As an exploratory analysis of dynamics, max-normalized trajectories of the 1000 most abundant clonotypes were examined with PCA combined with hierarchical clustering. The CD4 or CD8 phenotype of responding clones was assigned using the separately sequenced CD4+ and CD8+ repertoires. TCRdb reprocessed the public reads (quality trimming at Q25 with fastp, clone calling with MiXCR) and kept in-frame beta chains. Entries are consolidated by CDR3 protein sequence, retaining the most common genes and DNA. TCRdb, not the original authors, processed these V and J calls. This sample is represented by 110,000 or so distinct CDR3 sequences; 22% of them were singletons. Roughly two fifths of the sample lies in the top ten.

Worth noting for this clonotype: Its cognate antigen has yet to be identified. No base qualities exist here, and no much larger clone lies one base off it.

The CDR3 numbers 16 residues from cysteine through phenylalanine. The kept DNA is CDR3 alone, 48 bases in frame from the first base. V is reduced by 1 base and J by 5 bases, leaving a spacing of 17 bases between them. Looking up the germline V gene yields CDR1 SGHVS and CDR2 FNYEAQ. Broader findings and caveats from the paper: SARS-CoV-2 specificity was not confirmed for the second-wave clones peaking on day 37. The study covered only two mild cases, and larger cohorts including severe cases with pre-infection samples were considered necessary. Balanced CD4/CD8 phenotypes were observed for clones contracting from day 15 to 85, whereas a bias towards CD4+ was observed for a second wave of clones expanding from day 15 to 37. Some responding clones were detected in pre-infection memory, suggesting pre-existing cross-reactive memory T cells joined the SARS-CoV-2 response. Contracting CD4+ clones turned up mainly in the CM and EM memory subsets, whereas EMRA was where CD8+ clones were enriched.

PBMCs were isolated by Ficoll-Paque density gradient centrifugation. The sequencing sample was made of PBMCs or a T cell subset sorted from them (not recorded which). The TCR comes from a young man who had mild COVID-19 (a few samples of this study predate the infection). The sample titles of this study are shuffled in the database, so cell type and time point are left out; the donor was told from shared clones. The chain links TRBV7-6 with TRBJ1-2; TRBD1 is a weak D gene call, 5 bases matching. The DNA reads as follows: TGTGCCAGCAGCTTAGAGTCCGGGGGTGTTCGGTATGGCTACACCTTC. This sequence encodes CASSLESGGVRYGYTF.